The T cell receptor beta chain described here comes from a study of graft-versus-host responses after intestinal transplantation. Produced via immunoSEQ multiplex PCR; TCRdb's table is partial and in-frame only. This sample has about 39,000 clones, with about 90% found just once. This clonotype was sampled from a human patient who received an intestinal transplant, so some T cells may come from the graft donor. Sequences were derived from PBMCs, sampled 267 days after transplant.

The CDR3: CASSSSRGSWTGKAFF. DNA of the CDR3: TGTGCCAGCAGCTCTAGCCGAGGATCGTGGACAGGAAAAGCTTTCTTT. The gene calls are TRBV7-9 and TRBJ1-1; 7 bases map to TRBD1. Germline V lookup: CDR1 SEHNR, CDR2 FQNEAQ (reference sequence). The CDR3 has 16 residues. With V trimmed by 4 bases and J by 9 bases, 17 bases remained unmatched.